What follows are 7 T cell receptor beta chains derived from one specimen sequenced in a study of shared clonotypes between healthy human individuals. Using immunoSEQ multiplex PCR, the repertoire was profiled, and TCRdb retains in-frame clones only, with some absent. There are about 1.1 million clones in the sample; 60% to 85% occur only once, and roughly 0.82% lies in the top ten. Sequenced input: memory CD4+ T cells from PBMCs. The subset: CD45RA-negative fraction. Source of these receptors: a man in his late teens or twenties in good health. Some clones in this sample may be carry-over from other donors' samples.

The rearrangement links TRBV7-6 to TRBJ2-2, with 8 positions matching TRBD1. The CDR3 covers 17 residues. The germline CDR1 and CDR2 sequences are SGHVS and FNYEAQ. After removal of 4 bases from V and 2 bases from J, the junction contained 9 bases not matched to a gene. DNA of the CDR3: TGTGCCAGCAGCTCTATTCCGGGACAGGTTAACACCGGGGAGCTGTTTTTT. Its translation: CASSSIPGQVNTGELFF.

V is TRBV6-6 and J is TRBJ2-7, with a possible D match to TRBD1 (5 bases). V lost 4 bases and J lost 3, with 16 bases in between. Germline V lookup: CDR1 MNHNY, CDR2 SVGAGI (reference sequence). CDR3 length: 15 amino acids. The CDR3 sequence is CASSFPQEYNYEQYF. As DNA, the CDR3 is TGTGCCAGCAGTTTCCCACAGGAATATAACTACGAGCAGTACTTC.

This CDR3 reads CASSWDRVGNTF. CDR3 bases: TGCGCCAGCAGCTGGGACAGGGTTGGAAACACCTTC. J is TRBJ1-2 and V is TRBV5-1, with TRBD1 identical over 9 bases. V shed 3 bases, J shed 12 bases, and the junction held 6 bases outside the gene matches. The V gene's germline CDR1 is SGHRS and CDR2 YFSETQ. CDR3 length: 12 amino acids.

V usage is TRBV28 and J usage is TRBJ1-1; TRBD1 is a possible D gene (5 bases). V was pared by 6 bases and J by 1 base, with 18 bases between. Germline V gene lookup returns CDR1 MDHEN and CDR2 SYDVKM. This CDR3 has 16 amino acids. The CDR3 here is CASSQGPAYGNTEAFF. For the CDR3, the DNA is TGTGCCAGCAGCCAGGGTCCTGCGTATGGGAACACTGAAGCTTTCTTT. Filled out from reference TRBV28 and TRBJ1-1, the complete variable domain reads DVKVTQSSRYLVKRTGEKVFLECVQDMDHENMFWYRQDPGLGLRLIYFSYDVKMKEKGDIPEGYSVSREKKERFSLILESASTNQTSMYLCASSQGPAYGNTEAFFGQGTRLTVV.

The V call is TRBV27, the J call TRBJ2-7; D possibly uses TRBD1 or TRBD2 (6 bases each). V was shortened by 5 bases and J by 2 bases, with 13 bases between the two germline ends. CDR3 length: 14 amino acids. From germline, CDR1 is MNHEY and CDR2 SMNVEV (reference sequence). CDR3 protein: CASSLRGGPYEQYF. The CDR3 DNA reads TGTGCCAGCAGTCTCCGTGGGGGGCCCTACGAGCAGTACTTC.

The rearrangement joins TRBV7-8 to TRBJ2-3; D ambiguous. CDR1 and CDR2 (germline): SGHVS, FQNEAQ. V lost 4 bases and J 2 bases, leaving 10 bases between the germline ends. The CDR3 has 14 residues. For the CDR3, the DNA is TGTGCCAGCAGCTCCATAGGGAACACAGATACGCAGTATTTT. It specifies CASSSIGNTDTQYF.

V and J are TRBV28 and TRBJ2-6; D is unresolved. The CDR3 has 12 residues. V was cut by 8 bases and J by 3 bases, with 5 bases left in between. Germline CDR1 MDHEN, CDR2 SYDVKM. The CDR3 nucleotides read TGTGCCAGCCTGGGTGGGGCCAACGTCCTGACTTTC. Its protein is CASLGGANVLTF.